This is a list of T cell receptor beta chains from one sample in a study of cytomegalovirus exposure and HLA in healthy donors. TCRdb's table, derived via immunoSEQ multiplex PCR, lists solely in-frame clones and lacks some. The data contain around 120,000 clones, roughly 78% of them singletons. Sequencing was done on a sample of PBMCs. The receptors derive from a woman aged 40 to 50 in good health and CMV-seronegative. Both conserved end residues are part of each CDR3. The D gene is left open where the match is weak. Not all rows give a size; the values are once, few, many and, for expanded clones, a class.

J gene | V gene | clone size | D gene | CDR3 DNA | CDR3 protein
TRBJ1-2 | TRBV2 | few | TRBD1 | TGTGCCAGCCGAAGGGACAGTGGCTACACCTTC | CASRRDSGYTF
TRBJ1-1 | TRBV7-2 | - | - | TGTGCCAGCAGCTTAGTTCCACGGGTGGAAGCTTTCTTT | CASSLVPRVEAFF
TRBJ2-5 | TRBV9 | few | TRBD2 | TGTGCCAGCAGCGAAGGGGCTAGCGGGAGTGGTGAGACCCAGTACTTC | CASSEGASGSGETQYF
TRBJ2-5 | TRBV6-6 | - | - | TGTGCCAGCAGCCCAACCAGGGATGAGACCCAGTACTTC | CASSPTRDETQYF
TRBJ2-7 | TRBV11-2 | - | - | TGTGCCAGCAGCTCATCTACAGGGCTTTACCCCTACGAGCAGTACTTC | CASSSSTGLYPYEQYF
TRBJ2-1 | TRBV6-4 | - | - | TGTGCCAGCAGTCCCCAGGTCGGTCCCTACAATGAGCAGTTCTTC | CASSPQVGPYNEQFF
TRBJ1-3 | TRBV5-6 | - | - | TGTGCCAGCAGTCCCCTGGACAGATCTGGAAACACCATATATTTT | CASSPLDRSGNTIYF
TRBJ1-5 | TRBV19 | - | - | TGTGCCAGTAGAAGAAGGGAGTATAGCAATCAGCCCCAGCATTTT | CASRRREYSNQPQHF
TRBJ1-2 | TRBV7-2 | - | TRBD1 | TGTGCCAGCAGCACTTCTGACAGGGGGGGCGGCTACACCTTC | CASSTSDRGGGYTF
TRBJ2-7 | TRBV7-9 | - | TRBD2 | TGTTCCAGCAGCTTAGATAGCGGGAGGTGGAACGAGCAGTACTTC | CSSSLDSGRWNEQYF
TRBJ2-3 | TRBV5-8 | once | TRBD2 | TGTGCCAGCAGCTTTGGGCGGGAGAGTACGCAGTATTTT | CASSFGRESTQYF
TRBJ2-1 | TRBV10-2 | - | - | TGCGCCAGCAACCGGGATGCCTACAATGAGCAGTTCTTC | CASNRDAYNEQFF
TRBJ2-2 | TRBV4-3 | - | - | TGCGCCAGCAGCCAAGAGATGTCTAGCGCCGGGGAGCTGTTTTTT | CASSQEMSSAGELFF
TRBJ2-7 | TRBV6-1 | - | TRBD1 | TGTGCCAGCAACCCGACAGGGGAGAACTACGAGCAGTACTTC | CASNPTGENYEQYF
TRBJ2-1 | TRBV19 | few | - | TGTGCCAGTAGTATCTCGGTCCCAGGGGCGACGAGAACTGAGCAGTTCTTC | CASSISVPGATRTEQFF
TRBJ1-1 | TRBV28 | - | TRBD1 | TGTGCCAGCGACTCTCCGGGACAGGGGGGGCGAGCTTTCTTT | CASDSPGQGGRAFF
TRBJ2-1 | TRBV18 | - | - | TGTGCCAGCTCACCACGTGCGGACAATGAGCAGTTCTTC | CASSPRADNEQFF
TRBJ2-1 | TRBV7-2 | - | TRBD2 | TGTGCCAGCAGTAGGACTAGCGGGAGGACCTACAATGAGCAGTTCTTC | CASSRTSGRTYNEQFF
TRBJ2-1 | TRBV5-1 | - | - | TGCGCCAGCAGCTCCGGACAGCCGAGACAGTTCTTC | CASSSGQPRQFF
TRBJ2-3 | TRBV5-1 | - | - | TGCGCCAGCAGACCGGTAGACTTCTCAAGAGATACGCAGTATTTT | CASRPVDFSRDTQYF
TRBJ2-1 | TRBV7-9 | - | - | TGTGCCAGCAGCTCGTTCGTACTTAGCTCCTACAATGAGCAGTTCTTC | CASSSFVLSSYNEQFF
TRBJ2-6 | TRBV7-8 | - | - | TGTGCCAGCAGCTCCGTGGGTCCCTCTGGGGCCAACGGCCTGACTTTC | CASSSVGPSGANGLTF
TRBJ2-3 | TRBV5-1 | once | TRBD1 | TGCGCCAGCAGCCGGGACAGGAACACAGATACGCAGTATTTT | CASSRDRNTDTQYF
TRBJ2-1 | TRBV28 | few | TRBD2 | TGTGCCAGCAGACGGGCGGGGACTAGCGGCGGGTCTAAGCAGTTCTTC | CASRRAGTSGGSKQFF
TRBJ2-1 | TRBV5-1 | - | TRBD1 | TGCGCCAGCAGCTTGGATCCTGGACAGGCCCCGAATGAGCAGTTCTTC | CASSLDPGQAPNEQFF
TRBJ1-5 | TRBV28 | few | TRBD1 | TGTGCCAGCAGGGAGGGACAGGCCAATCAGCCCCAGCATTTT | CASREGQANQPQHF
TRBJ2-7 | TRBV19 | - | - | TGTGCCAGTAGTATAGATTATACAGGACCCTACGAGCAGTACTTC | CASSIDYTGPYEQYF
TRBJ1-1 | TRBV27 | - | - | TGTGCCAGCAGTTTATCCGTCGGCGGGACGAAAAACACTGAAGCTTTCTTT | CASSLSVGGTKNTEAFF
TRBJ2-7 | TRBV10-1 | - | - | TGCGCCAGCAGTCCTCATACAGGGTCCGAGCAGTACTTC | CASSPHTGSEQYF
TRBJ1-2 | TRBV28 | - | - | TGTGCCAGCCAGAGCGGGGGCCACGACTATGGCTACACCTTC | CASQSGGHDYGYTF
TRBJ1-3 | TRBV5-1 | - | - | TGCGCCAGCAGCTTAGCGGGGAGTGGAAACACCATATATTTT | CASSLAGSGNTIYF
TRBJ2-7 | TRBV7-8 | - | TRBD1 | TGTGCCAGCAGCTTAGCCCCGAGGCGACAGGGCGGTAGCGAGCAGTACTTC | CASSLAPRRQGGSEQYF
TRBJ2-1 | TRBV7-2 | - | - | TGTGCCAGCAGCGGGTTCCAGGCGAGCTCCTACAATGAGCAGTTCTTC | CASSGFQASSYNEQFF
TRBJ2-4 | TRBV7-8 | - | - | TGTGCCAGCAGCGCAGACAGGCAGGGCATTCAGTACTTC | CASSADRQGIQYF
TRBJ2-7 | TRBV7-9 | - | TRBD2 | TGTGCCAGCGGGGAGCGGGGAGGGCCGGAGGAGCAGTACTTC | CASGERGGPEEQYF
TRBJ1-3 | TRBV21-1 | - | - | TGTGCCAGCAGCGAAAGCCCCGGGGGTAGGGGATACACCATATATTTT | CASSESPGGRGYTIYF
TRBJ2-7 | TRBV15 | - | - | TGTGCCACCAGCAGGGTCAGAGGAAGGATAACCTACGAGCAGTACTTC | CATSRVRGRITYEQYF
TRBJ2-5 | TRBV11-2 | once | TRBD2 | TGTGCCAGCAGCTCGTGGACTAGCGGGAGGCTCCAGACCCAGTACTTC | CASSSWTSGRLQTQYF
TRBJ1-1 | TRBV9 | - | TRBD1 | TGTGCCAGCAGCGTAGGGACAGGGGGCACTGAAGCTTTCTTT | CASSVGTGGTEAFF
TRBJ2-7 | TRBV6-1 | - | TRBD1 | TGTGCCAGCAGGGGACAGAGGAACTACGAGCAGTACTTC | CASRGQRNYEQYF
TRBJ2-3 | TRBV9 | - | - | TGTGCCAGCAGCGTAGAAGCGTTGCGCACAGATACGCAGTATTTT | CASSVEALRTDTQYF
TRBJ2-2 | TRBV5-1 | - | - | TGCGCCAGCAGCTTGGCTCGCGGGGCGAACACCGGGGAGCTGTTTTTT | CASSLARGANTGELFF
TRBJ2-5 | TRBV4-1 | - | TRBD1 | TGCGCCAGCAGCCAAGGTACAGGGGTTGAGACCCAGTACTTC | CASSQGTGVETQYF
TRBJ2-5 | TRBV15 | - | TRBD2 | TGTGCCACCAGCGCGCGGACTAGCGGGACGGGGGAGACCCAGTACTTC | CATSARTSGTGETQYF
TRBJ2-6 | TRBV28 | once | - | TGTGCCAGCACTCCGGGCGGGACCTCTGGGGCCAACGTCCTGACTTTC | CASTPGGTSGANVLTF